This T cell receptor (beta chain) was retrieved from a study of identical twins. From germline, CDR1 is LNHNV and CDR2 YYDKDF (reference sequence). Trimming stripped 2 bases from V and 6 bases from J, with 2 bases between. The CDR3 is made up of 11 amino acids. TCRdb used MiXCR to reprocess the 5' RACE reads, holding one entry per CDR3 protein. The sample has about 520,000 distinct CDR3 sequences, roughly a fifth seen once; the top ten hold around 0.9%. The data also belong to a second study, concerning T cells expressing NK-cell markers. That report adds: The sorts in several experiments were restricted to alpha-beta TCR T cells by an anti-gamma-delta TCR antibody. More than 5 donors showed dominant NKG2C+ clonotypes comprising about 1.0-7.0% of their CD8+ T cells.

This chain joins TRBV15 and TRBJ2-1; D not certain. This clonotype originated in a woman aged 18-30 years in good health. The sample was CD4+ T cells sorted from blood. The CDR3 region has the DNA TGTGCCACCAGCAGAACCAATGAGCAGTTCTTC. Translated, it gives CATSRTNEQFF.